This TCR beta chain was captured in a study of blood T cell repertoires in COVID-19. Study background: Sites across the United States, Italy and Spain contributed samples from acute and convalescent COVID-19. PBMCs, B-cell-depleted T cells, or T cells provided the cDNA or gDNA that made up the material.

A single count supports this clone. Only in-frame clones appear in the TCRdb table, and some are missing; sequencing was by immunoSEQ multiplex PCR. This table holds 200,000 to 300,000 clones, around 88% found once. Sequenced: PBMCs or T cells enriched from blood (not recorded which). The sequence was obtained from a woman aged 25 to 39 who had recovered from COVID-19.

The CDR3 DNA sequence: TGTGCTTATGATTCGGGACTAGCGGGTGTCGAGCAGTTCTTC. Translating gives CAYDSGLAGVEQFF. This chain joins TRBV30 and TRBJ2-1, with 12 bases that match TRBD2. Germline V CDR1 and CDR2: GTSNPN, SVGIG (reference sequence). This CDR3 region has 14 residues.